The rows below give T cell receptor beta chains drawn from one sample of a study of CD8 T cells in ankylosing spondylitis. Using its own MiXCR run on the 5' RACE reads, TCRdb lists one record per CDR3 protein. The table records fewer than 400,000 distinct CDR3 sequences, 7.5% to 9% of them present only once. The sequencing input was blood, either unsorted or a sorted T cell fraction (not recorded which). The receptors stem from a male donor with ankylosing spondylitis. Each CDR3 is given with its conserved first and last residue. D genes are given only for firm matches. Some rows have no size entry. The others give once, few or many, or a class for an expanded clone.

TRBV7-2	NA	NA	TRBJ2-1	CASSFRDSEQFF	TGTGCCAGCAGCTTTAGGGATAGTGAGCAGTTCTTC
TRBV29-1	NA	NA	TRBJ2-7	CSVEEGLANSYEQYF	TGCAGCGTTGAAGAGGGGCTAGCGAACTCCTACGAGCAGTACTTC
TRBV11-1	few	NA	TRBJ1-4	CASSIGSGTPVATNEKLFF	TGTGCCAGCAGCATCGGCTCCGGGACACCCGTTGCAACTAATGAAAAACTGTTTTTT
TRBV29-1	few	TRBD2	TRBJ2-3	CSALAGTSGWGTQYF	TGCAGCGCCTTAGCCGGGACTAGCGGGTGGGGGACGCAGTATTTT
TRBV6-1	few	TRBD2	TRBJ2-4	CASSGPGLAGQTLAKNIQYF	TGTGCCAGCAGTGGACCGGGACTAGCGGGGCAAACGTTAGCCAAAAACATTCAGTACTTC
TRBV4-2	few	NA	TRBJ2-6	CASSQGGVSGANVLTF	TGTGCCAGCAGCCAAGGTGGGGTCTCTGGGGCCAACGTCCTGACTTTC
TRBV25-1	NA	TRBD2	TRBJ2-1	CASPRGLAPSSYNEQFF	TGTGCCAGTCCACGGGGACTAGCGCCAAGCTCCTACAATGAGCAGTTCTTC
TRBV20-1	few	NA	TRBJ1-6	CSARDPGVDDSPLHF	TGCAGTGCTAGAGATCCGGGGGTTGATGATTCACCCCTCCACTTT
TRBV27	NA	NA	TRBJ2-1	CASSRQADYNEQFF	TGTGCCAGCTCTCGCCAAGCGGACTACAATGAGCAGTTCTTC
TRBV5-1	few	TRBD1	TRBJ1-1	CATGQGSNTEAFF	TGCGCCACCGGACAGGGGTCGAACACTGAAGCTTTCTTT
TRBV5-1	few	TRBD1	TRBJ1-1	CASSLPTGRTEAFF	TGCGCCAGCAGCTTGCCGACAGGGAGGACTGAAGCTTTCTTT
TRBV29-1	few	TRBD2	TRBJ2-1	CSVPSGRGSSYNEQFF	TGCAGCGTACCAAGCGGGAGGGGGAGCTCCTACAATGAGCAGTTCTTC
TRBV10-3	NA	NA	TRBJ2-5	CAISGSGQVQETQYF	TGTGCCATCAGTGGGTCCGGGCAGGTTCAAGAGACCCAGTACTTC
TRBV4-3	NA	TRBD2	TRBJ2-1	CASSQDLAGVREQFF	TGCGCCAGCAGCCAAGACCTAGCGGGAGTACGAGAGCAGTTCTTC
TRBV11-2	NA	NA	TRBJ2-3	CASSLALIRTQYF	TGTGCCAGCAGCTTAGCCCTGATTCGTACGCAGTATTTT
TRBV25-1	many	NA	TRBJ2-1	CASSETNEQFF	TGTGCCAGCAGTGAAACCAATGAGCAGTTCTTC
TRBV5-1	NA	NA	TRBJ2-1	CASSLEGMGGLDEQFF	TGCGCCAGCAGCTTGGAGGGGATGGGGGGCCTGGATGAGCAGTTCTTC
TRBV2	NA	NA	TRBJ2-3	CARNGQTSTDTQYF	TGTGCCCGAAACGGGCAGACTAGCACAGATACGCAGTATTTT
TRBV6-2/TRBV6-3	few	NA	TRBJ1-5	CASSSFGEAPSNQPQHF	TGTGCCAGCAGTTCCTTCGGAGAAGCGCCGAGCAATCAGCCCCAGCATTTT
TRBV7-2	NA	TRBD2	TRBJ2-7	CASSVGGWAYEQYF	TGTGCCAGCAGCGTGGGGGGGTGGGCCTACGAGCAGTACTTC
TRBV6-4	few	NA	TRBJ2-5	CASSVEFQETQYF	TGTGCCAGCAGTGTAGAATTTCAGGAGACCCAGTACTTC
TRBV29-1	NA	NA	TRBJ2-5	CSVEGPGWETQYF	TGCAGCGTTGAAGGTCCGGGGTGGGAGACCCAGTACTTC
TRBV5-1	NA	TRBD2	TRBJ2-5	CASSLGLAGGRREETQYF	TGCGCCAGCAGCTTGGGGCTAGCGGGAGGCAGAAGGGAAGAGACCCAGTACTTC
TRBV2	few	NA	TRBJ2-7	CASSEYGTIGYEQYF	TGTGCCAGCAGTGAATACGGGACCATAGGCTACGAGCAGTACTTC
TRBV27	few	NA	TRBJ2-4	CASSSRLAKNIQYF	TGTGCCAGCAGTTCCAGACTAGCCAAAAACATTCAGTACTTC
TRBV7-9	NA	TRBD2	TRBJ2-5	CASSFRGTSGRRETQYF	TGTGCCAGCAGCTTCCGGGGGACTAGCGGGAGACGGGAGACCCAGTACTTC
TRBV5-1	many	NA	TRBJ2-1	CASSPQVQSGNEQFF	TGCGCCAGCAGCCCACAGGTACAATCGGGCAATGAGCAGTTCTTC
TRBV4-3	few	NA	TRBJ2-1	CASSQARLANEQFF	TGCGCCAGCAGCCAGGCCCGGCTCGCCAATGAGCAGTTCTTC
TRBV6-5	few	NA	TRBJ2-5	CASSYGRPEETQYF	TGTGCCAGCAGTTACGGTCGGCCGGAAGAGACCCAGTACTTC
TRBV29-1	many	NA	TRBJ1-4	CAYLLGGGNEKLFF	TGCGCATATCTACTTGGCGGAGGAAATGAAAAACTGTTTTTT
TRBV7-9	many	NA	TRBJ1-4	CASRSAGTANEKLFF	TGTGCCAGCAGATCGGCCGGGACTGCGAATGAAAAACTGTTTTTT
TRBV12-3/TRBV12-4	few	NA	TRBJ1-1	CASSLFDSYTEAFF	TGTGCCAGCAGTTTATTTGACAGCTACACTGAAGCTTTCTTT
TRBV9	NA	NA	TRBJ2-7	CASSVGSWALYEQYF	TGTGCCAGCAGCGTAGGGTCGTGGGCCTTGTACGAGCAGTACTTC
TRBV6-1	NA	TRBD1	TRBJ1-1	CASRPPTGRDTEAFF	TGTGCCAGCAGACCGCCGACAGGGAGGGACACTGAAGCTTTCTTT
TRBV5-5	NA	NA	TRBJ1-4	CASSLRQNSNEKLFF	TGTGCCAGCAGCCTCCGGCAGAACTCTAATGAAAAACTGTTTTTT
TRBV5-1	many	NA	TRBJ2-2	CASRGTTNTGELFF	TGCGCCAGCCGCGGGACAACGAACACCGGGGAGCTGTTTTTT
TRBV4-1	few	NA	TRBJ1-2	CASSQPIIDNPYGYTF	TGCGCCAGCAGCCAACCAATAATAGACAACCCCTATGGCTACACCTTC
TRBV3-1	few	NA	TRBJ2-1	CASSQGSRGSFNEQFF	TGTGCCAGCAGCCAAGGTAGCCGAGGGAGTTTCAATGAGCAGTTCTTC
TRBV28	NA	NA	TRBJ2-7	CASSWPTGPPNEQYF	TGTGCCAGCAGTTGGCCGACTGGGCCCCCGAACGAGCAGTACTTC
TRBV3-1	few	TRBD2	TRBJ2-3	CASSPGLAALADTQYF	TGTGCCAGCAGTCCGGGACTAGCGGCCCTTGCAGATACGCAGTATTTT
TRBV20-1	few	NA	TRBJ2-1	CSAAPPQGSYNEQFF	TGCAGTGCTGCCCCACCGCAGGGCTCCTACAATGAGCAGTTCTTC
TRBV24-1	NA	NA	TRBJ2-2	CATSRGHRTGELFF	TGTGCCACGTCCCGGGGGCATAGGACCGGGGAGCTGTTTTTT
TRBV9	NA	NA	TRBJ1-2	CASSVATGNYGYTF	TGTGCCAGCAGCGTAGCAACCGGAAACTATGGCTACACCTTC
TRBV11-3	NA	NA	TRBJ2-1	CASSFRTGSLTEQFF	TGTGCCAGCAGCTTTCGAACAGGGTCTCTTACTGAGCAGTTCTTC
TRBV6-1	many	NA	TRBJ2-5	CASTFSGGWETQYF	TGTGCCAGCACCTTCTCGGGGGGCTGGGAGACCCAGTACTTC
TRBV29-1	NA	TRBD1	TRBJ1-3	CSARPQGARGNTIYF	TGCAGCGCACGGCCACAGGGGGCGCGTGGAAACACCATATATTTT
TRBV5-5	few	TRBD2	TRBJ2-2	CASSTGGPLTGELFF	TGTGCCAGCAGCACGGGGGGGCCCCTCACCGGGGAGCTGTTTTTT
TRBV6-4	NA	TRBD2	TRBJ2-7	CASSEVAGGYSEQYF	TGTGCCAGCAGTGAAGTCGCGGGAGGCTATAGCGAGCAGTACTTC